This TCR beta chain was obtained from a study of cytomegalovirus exposure and HLA in healthy donors. Regarding the study as a whole: Associated with cytomegalovirus, according to the listing, were 150 to 200 TCR beta chains. In vitro checks showed that three CMV-associated chains really do target CMV antigens. The classifier reportedly diagnosed cytomegalovirus status with high sensitivity and specificity.

Germline V lookup: CDR1 SGHDT, CDR2 YYEEEE. CDR3 length: 16 amino acids. Trimming pared 3 bases from V and 0 bases from J, leaving 16 bases between. Produced via immunoSEQ multiplex PCR; TCRdb's table is partial and in-frame only. This table has about 50,000 clones, 92% appearing once. Notes on this clone: No antigen is known for it.

While the first cohort had fewer than 850 subjects, the donors belonged to the separate validation cohort of about 120 subjects. The receptor comes from a man between 18 and 29 years old in good health and CMV-seronegative. This chain uses TRBV5-6 with TRBJ2-7, with D unresolved. The sequencing sample was made of PBMCs. The CDR3 bases are TGTGCCAGCAGCTCCCGGTATTTGAACAGCTCCTACGAGCAGTACTTC. This sequence encodes CASSSRYLNSSYEQYF.